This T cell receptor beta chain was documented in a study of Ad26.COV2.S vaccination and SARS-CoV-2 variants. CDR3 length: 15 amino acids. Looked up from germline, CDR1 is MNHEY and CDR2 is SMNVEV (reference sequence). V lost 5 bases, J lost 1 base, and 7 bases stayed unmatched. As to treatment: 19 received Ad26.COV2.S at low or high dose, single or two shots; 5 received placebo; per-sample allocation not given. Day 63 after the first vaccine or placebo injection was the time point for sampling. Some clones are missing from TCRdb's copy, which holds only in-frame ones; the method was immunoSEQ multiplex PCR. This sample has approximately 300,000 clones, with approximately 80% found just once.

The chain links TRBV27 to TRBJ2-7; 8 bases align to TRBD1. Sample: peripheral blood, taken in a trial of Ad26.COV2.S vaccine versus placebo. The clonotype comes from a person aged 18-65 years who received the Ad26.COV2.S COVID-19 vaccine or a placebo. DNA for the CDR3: TGTGCCAGCAGTCACTCACAGGGGGTGTCCTACGAGCAGTACTTC. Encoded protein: CASSHSQGVSYEQYF.